This TCR beta chain was captured in a study of blood T cell repertoires in COVID-19. At the level of the study: Recovered status applied to Cohort 3 donors who had two consecutive negative PCRs. It also applied to those with clearance or with symptom resolution. The study drew acute and convalescent COVID-19 samples from the United States, Italy and Spain.

V gave up 3 bases and J gave up 8 bases; unmatched junction bases: 8. The CDR3 runs to 16 residues. Germline lookup yields CDR1 SGHRS and CDR2 YFSETQ. Original analysis: Estimates of nucleated cell counts were drawn from the amplification of reference gene primers. Assay: immunoSEQ multiplex PCR; the TCRdb copy retains only in-frame clones and omits some. The DNA gave D and trimming, while V, J and clone size come from that table. Found here are some 330,000 clones, about 89% of them singletons; the top ten hold 1.5% to 2.5%. The source is a man aged 40-55 years in a cohort exposed to, infected with or recovered from COVID-19 (not recorded which). Input material: PBMCs or T cells enriched from blood (not recorded which). The chain links TRBV5-1 to TRBJ2-3, with TRBD2 matching over 14 bases. Written as DNA, the CDR3 is TGCGCCAGCAGCTCGACCGGGACTAGCGGGAGTGGTACGCAGTATTTT. Translated: CASSSTGTSGSGTQYF.